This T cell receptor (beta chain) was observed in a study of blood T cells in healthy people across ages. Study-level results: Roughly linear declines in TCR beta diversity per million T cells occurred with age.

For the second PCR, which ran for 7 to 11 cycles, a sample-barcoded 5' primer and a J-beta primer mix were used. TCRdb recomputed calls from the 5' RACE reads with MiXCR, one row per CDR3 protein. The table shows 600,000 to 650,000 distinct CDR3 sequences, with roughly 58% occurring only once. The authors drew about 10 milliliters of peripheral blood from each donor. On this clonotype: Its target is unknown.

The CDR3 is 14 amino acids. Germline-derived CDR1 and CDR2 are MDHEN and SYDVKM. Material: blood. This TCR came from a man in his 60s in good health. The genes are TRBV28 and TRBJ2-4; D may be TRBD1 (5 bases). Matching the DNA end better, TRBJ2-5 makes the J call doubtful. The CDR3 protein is CASKVQGRQETQYF. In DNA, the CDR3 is TGTGCCAGCAAGGTCCAGGGCAGGCAAGAGACCCAGTACTTC.